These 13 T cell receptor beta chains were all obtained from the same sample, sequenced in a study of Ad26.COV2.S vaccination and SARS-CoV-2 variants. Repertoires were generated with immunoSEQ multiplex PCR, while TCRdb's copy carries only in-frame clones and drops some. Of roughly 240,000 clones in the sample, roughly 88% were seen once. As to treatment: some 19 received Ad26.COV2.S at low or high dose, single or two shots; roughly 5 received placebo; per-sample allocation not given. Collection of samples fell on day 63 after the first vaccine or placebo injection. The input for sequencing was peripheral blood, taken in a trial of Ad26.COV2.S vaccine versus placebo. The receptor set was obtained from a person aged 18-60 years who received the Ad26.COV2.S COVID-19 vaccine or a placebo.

CDR3: CASSLLAGTETYEQYF. Written as DNA, the CDR3 is TGTGCCAGCTCACTCTTAGCCGGGACTGAGACCTACGAGCAGTACTTC. The chain links TRBV18 to TRBJ2-7; D may be TRBD2 (6 bases). Per germline, CDR1 KGHSH and CDR2 LQKENI. CDR3 length: 16 amino acids. V lost 4 bases and J lost 2, with 18 bases in between.

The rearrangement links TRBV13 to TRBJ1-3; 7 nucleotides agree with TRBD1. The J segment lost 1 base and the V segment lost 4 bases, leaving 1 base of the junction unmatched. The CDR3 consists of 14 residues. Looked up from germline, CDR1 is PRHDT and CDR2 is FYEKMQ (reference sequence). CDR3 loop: CASSYRGSGNTIYF. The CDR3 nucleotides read TGTGCCAGCAGCTACAGGGGTTCTGGAAACACCATATATTTT.

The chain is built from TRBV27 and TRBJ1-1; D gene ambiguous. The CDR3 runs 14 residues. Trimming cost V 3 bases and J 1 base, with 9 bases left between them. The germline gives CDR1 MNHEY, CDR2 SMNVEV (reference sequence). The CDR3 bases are TGTGCCAGCAGTTTCAGAGAAAAGAACACTGAAGCTTTCTTT. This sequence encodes CASSFREKNTEAFF.

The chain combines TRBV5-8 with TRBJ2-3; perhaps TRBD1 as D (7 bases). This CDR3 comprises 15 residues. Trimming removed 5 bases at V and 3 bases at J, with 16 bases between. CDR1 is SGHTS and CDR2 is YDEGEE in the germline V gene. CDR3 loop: CASRPGPGGTDTQYF. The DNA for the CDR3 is TGTGCCAGCAGGCCGGGGCCAGGGGGGACAGATACGCAGTATTTT.

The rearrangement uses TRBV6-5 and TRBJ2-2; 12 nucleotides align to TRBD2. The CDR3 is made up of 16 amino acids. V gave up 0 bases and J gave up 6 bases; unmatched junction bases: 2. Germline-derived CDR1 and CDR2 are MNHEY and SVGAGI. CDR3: CASSYSASGGAGELFF. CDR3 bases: TGTGCCAGCAGTTACTCCGCTAGCGGGGGGGCCGGGGAGCTGTTTTTT.

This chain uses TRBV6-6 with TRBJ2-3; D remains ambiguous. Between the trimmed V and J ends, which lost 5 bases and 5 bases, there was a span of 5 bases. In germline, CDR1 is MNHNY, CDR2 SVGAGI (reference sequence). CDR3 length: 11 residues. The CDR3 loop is CASSPLDTQYF. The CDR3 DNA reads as TGTGCCAGCAGTCCCCTAGATACGCAGTATTTT.

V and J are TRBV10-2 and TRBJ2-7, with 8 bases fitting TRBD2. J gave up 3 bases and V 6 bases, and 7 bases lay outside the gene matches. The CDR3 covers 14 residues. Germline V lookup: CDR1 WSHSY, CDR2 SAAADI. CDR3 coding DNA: TGCGCCAGCAGGGGCGGGGGGATTCTCTACGAGCAGTACTTC. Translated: CASRGGGILYEQYF.

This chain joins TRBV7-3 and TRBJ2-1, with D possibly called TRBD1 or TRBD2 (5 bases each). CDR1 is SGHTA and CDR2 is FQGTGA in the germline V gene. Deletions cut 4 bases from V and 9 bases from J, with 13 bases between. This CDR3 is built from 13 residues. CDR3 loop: CASSSTGSVEQFF. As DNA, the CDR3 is TGTGCCAGCAGCTCCACAGGTAGCGTTGAGCAGTTCTTC.

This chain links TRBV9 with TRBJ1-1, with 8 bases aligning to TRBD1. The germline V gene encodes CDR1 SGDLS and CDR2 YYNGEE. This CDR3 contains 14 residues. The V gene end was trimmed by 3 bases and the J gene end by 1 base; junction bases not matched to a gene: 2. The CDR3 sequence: CASSATGGNTEAFF. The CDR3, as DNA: TGTGCCAGCAGCGCCACAGGGGGGAACACTGAAGCTTTCTTT.

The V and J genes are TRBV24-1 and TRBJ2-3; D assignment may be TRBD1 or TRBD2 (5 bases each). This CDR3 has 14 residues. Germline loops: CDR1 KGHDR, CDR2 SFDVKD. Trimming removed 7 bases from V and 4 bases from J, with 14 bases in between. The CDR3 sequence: CATRGKGSPDTQYF. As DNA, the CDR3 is TGTGCCACCAGGGGCAAGGGGAGCCCAGATACGCAGTATTTT.

The CDR3 spells CASSQDPWGAGEIDTQYF. As DNA, the CDR3 is TGCGCCAGCAGCCAAGATCCGTGGGGGGCAGGGGAGATAGATACGCAGTATTTT. The chain recombines TRBV4-3 with TRBJ2-3, with D perhaps assigned TRBD1 or TRBD2 (6 bases each). The length of the CDR3 is 18 residues. The germline CDR1 and CDR2 sequences are LGHNA and YSLEER. V dropped 0 bases and J dropped 5 bases, with 21 bases sitting between them.

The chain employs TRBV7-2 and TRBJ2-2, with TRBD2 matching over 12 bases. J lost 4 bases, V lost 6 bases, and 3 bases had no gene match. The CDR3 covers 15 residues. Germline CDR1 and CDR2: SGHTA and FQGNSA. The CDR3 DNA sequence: TGTGCCAGCAGATTGACTAGCGGGAGCACCGGGGAGCTGTTTTTT. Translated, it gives CASRLTSGSTGELFF. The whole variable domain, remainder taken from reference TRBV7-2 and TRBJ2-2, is GAGVSQSPSNKVTEKGKDVELRCDPISGHTALYWYRQSLGQGLEFLIYFQGNSAPDKSGLPSDRFSAERTGGSVSTLTIQRTQQEDSAVYLCASRLTSGSTGELFFGEGSRLTVL.

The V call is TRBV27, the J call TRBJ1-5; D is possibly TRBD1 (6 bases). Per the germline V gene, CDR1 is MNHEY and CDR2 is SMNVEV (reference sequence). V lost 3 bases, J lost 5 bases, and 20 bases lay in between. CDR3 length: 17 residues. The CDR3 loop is CASSFRRDFRGDQPQHF. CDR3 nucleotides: TGTGCCAGCAGTTTTCGACGGGACTTTAGGGGGGATCAGCCCCAGCATTTT.